This T cell receptor beta chain emerged from a study of CXCR3-negative and CXCR3-positive naive CD8 T cells (dated by TCRdb to the late 2010s). The study in broad terms: Some 130 million TRB reads were obtained in total, roughly 1.5 +/- 0.3 million reads per library. Diversity and physicochemical repertoire analyses were performed on about a dozen donors pooled from two independent experiments. The TRBV-TRBJ cluster analysis covered naive subsets from 5 donors and memory cells from 3 donors. The research as a whole found: Compared with CXCR3-negative naive cells, CXCR3-positive naive cells had TRB CDR3s with higher hydrophobicity (lower Kidera factor 4), lower energy, and higher strength and volume indices. Naive CXCR3-negative and CXCR3-positive cells from the same donor showed similar TRBV-TRBJ usage, whereas memory cells showed distinct patterns. Comparably high repertoire diversity was found in both naive subsets, whereas much lower repertoire diversity was found in memory CD8+ T cells. Because surface CD5, which has been linked to self-reactivity in mice, was comparable between naive subsets, TCR interaction strength was also inferred from TRB CDR3 physicochemical properties. Freshly isolated PBMCs were used for most assays because CXCR3 expression went down partially after cryopreservation.

TCRdb shows the sequencer as NextSeq 550. The Human TCR Profiling Kit (MiLaboratory) was used to make UMI-labeled 5' RACE TRB cDNA libraries. cDNA synthesis used the entire amount of extracted RNA, and PCR amplification then used the entire amount of cDNA produced. Libraries were prepared in parallel with an identical number of PCR cycles. As for the original processing: With a requirement of at least two reads per UMI, MIGEC and MiXCR extracted about 50,000 +/- 10,000 unique UMI-labeled TRB cDNA molecules per library. On average, each library contained 40,000 +/- 10,000 functional in-frame TRB CDR3 nucleotide clonotypes without stop codons. Diversity metrics, including normalized Shannon-Wiener and Chao1, were computed in VDJtools after downsampling to 5000 UMI-labeled TRB molecules per sample. VDJtools was used to calculate clonotype-size-weighted physicochemical properties of the central five CDR3 residues, namely interaction energy, strength, volume and Kidera factor 4. The reads underwent TCRdb reprocessing, giving one record for each CDR3 protein sequence and no DNA. TCRdb, not the authors, supplied the V and J calls. For this sample, the table gives over 100,000 distinct CDR3 sequences. The ten largest clones take up 0.4% to 0.5% of the sample.

Concerning this clonotype: This receptor's antigen is unknown.

Each CD8+ T cell subset was flow-sorted in triplicate, and some 310,000 cells per subset were placed directly into RLT lysis buffer. To exclude memory contaminants, naive CD8+ T cells were stringently defined as CD45RO-CCR7+CD27+CD95-. Peripheral blood mononuclear cells were isolated from buffy coats using standard density gradient centrifugation. Naive CXCR3-negative and CXCR3-positive CD8+ T cells were flow-sorted using a FACSAria III. Total RNA was extracted from sorted cells using an RNeasy Mini Kit. The sequenced sample consisted of naive CXCR3+ CD8+ T cells from blood. The sample's cell subset or site label, decoded: CD45RO-CCR7+CD27+CD95- naive CD8+ T cells expressing CXCR3 (TNR3+). This TCR was sampled from a human donor in good health. Some clones in this sample may be carry-over from other donors' samples.

The CDR3 reads as follows: CASAAGLAPYEQYF. Recombination connected TRBV7-9 to TRBJ2-7; lacking DNA, the TRBD2 call made by TCRdb goes unchecked. CDR1 and CDR2 are read off the germline V gene (reference sequence) as SEHNR and FQNEAQ. Spanning cysteine to phenylalanine, the CDR3 consists of 14 amino acids. No DNA has been recorded.